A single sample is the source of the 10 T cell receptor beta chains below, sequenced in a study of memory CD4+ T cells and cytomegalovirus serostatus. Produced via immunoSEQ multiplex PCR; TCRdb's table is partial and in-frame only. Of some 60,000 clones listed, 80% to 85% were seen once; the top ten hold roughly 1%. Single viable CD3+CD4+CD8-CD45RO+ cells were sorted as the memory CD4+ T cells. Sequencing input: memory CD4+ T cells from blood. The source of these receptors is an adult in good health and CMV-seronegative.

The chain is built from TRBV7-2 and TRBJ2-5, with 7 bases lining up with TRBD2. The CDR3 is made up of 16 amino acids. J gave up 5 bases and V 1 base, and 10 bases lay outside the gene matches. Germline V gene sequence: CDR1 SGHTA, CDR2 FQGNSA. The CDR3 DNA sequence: TGTGCCAGCAGCTTAGGGACGGGCGGGGGTGAGGAGACCCAGTACTTC. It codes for CASSLGTGGGEETQYF.

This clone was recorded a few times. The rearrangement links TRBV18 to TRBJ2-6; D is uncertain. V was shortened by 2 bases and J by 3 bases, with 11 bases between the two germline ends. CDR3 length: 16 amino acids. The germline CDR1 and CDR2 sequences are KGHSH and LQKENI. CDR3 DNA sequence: TGTGCCAGCTCACCAGAGGTTCGGGTTGGGGCCAACGTCCTGACTTTC. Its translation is CASSPEVRVGANVLTF. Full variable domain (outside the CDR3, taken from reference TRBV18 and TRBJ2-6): NAGVMQNPRHLVRRRGQEARLRCSPMKGHSHVYWYRQLPEEGLKFMVYLQKENIIDESGMPKERFSAEFPKEGPSILRIQQVVRGDSAAYFCASSPEVRVGANVLTFGAGSRLTVL.

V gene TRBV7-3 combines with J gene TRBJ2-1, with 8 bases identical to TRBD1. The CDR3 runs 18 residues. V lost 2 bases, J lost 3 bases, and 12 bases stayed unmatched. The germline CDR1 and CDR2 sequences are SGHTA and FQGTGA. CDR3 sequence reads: CASSLSPYGQGNYNEQFF. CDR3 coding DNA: TGTGCCAGCAGCTTATCCCCGTATGGACAGGGAAACTACAATGAGCAGTTCTTC.

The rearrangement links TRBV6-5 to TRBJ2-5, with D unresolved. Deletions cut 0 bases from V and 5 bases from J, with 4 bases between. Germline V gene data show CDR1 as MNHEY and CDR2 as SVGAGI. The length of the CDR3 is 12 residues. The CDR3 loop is CASSYSGETQYF. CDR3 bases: TGTGCCAGCAGTTACTCTGGGGAGACCCAGTACTTC.

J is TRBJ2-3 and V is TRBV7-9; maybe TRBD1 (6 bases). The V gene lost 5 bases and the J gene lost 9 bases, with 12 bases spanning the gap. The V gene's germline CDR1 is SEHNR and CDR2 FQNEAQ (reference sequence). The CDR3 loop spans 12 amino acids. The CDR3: CASSQVGATQYF. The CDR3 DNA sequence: TGTGCCAGCAGCCAGGTGGGGGCCACGCAGTATTTT.

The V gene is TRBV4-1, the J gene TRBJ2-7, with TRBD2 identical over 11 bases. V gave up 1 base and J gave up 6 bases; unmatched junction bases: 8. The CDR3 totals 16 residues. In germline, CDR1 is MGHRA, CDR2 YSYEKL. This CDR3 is CASSQGIGTSGREQYF. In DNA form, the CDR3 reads TGCGCCAGCAGCCAAGGAATCGGGACTAGCGGCCGCGAGCAGTACTTC.

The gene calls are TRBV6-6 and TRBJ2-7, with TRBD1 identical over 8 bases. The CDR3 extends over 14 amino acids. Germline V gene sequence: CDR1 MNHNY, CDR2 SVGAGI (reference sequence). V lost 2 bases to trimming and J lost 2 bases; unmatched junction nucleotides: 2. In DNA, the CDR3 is TGTGCCAGCAGTTACAACAGGGGGGCCTACGAGCAGTACTTC. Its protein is CASSYNRGAYEQYF.

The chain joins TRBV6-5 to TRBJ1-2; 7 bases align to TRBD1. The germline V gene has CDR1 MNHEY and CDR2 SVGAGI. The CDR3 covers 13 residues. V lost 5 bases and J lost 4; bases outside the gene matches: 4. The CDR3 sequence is CASSPDRAYGYTF. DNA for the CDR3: TGTGCCAGCAGTCCCGACAGGGCCTATGGCTACACCTTC.

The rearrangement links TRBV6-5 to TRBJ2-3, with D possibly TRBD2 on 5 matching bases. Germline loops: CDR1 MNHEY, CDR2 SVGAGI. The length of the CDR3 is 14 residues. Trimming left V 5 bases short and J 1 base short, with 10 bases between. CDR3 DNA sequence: TGTGCCAGCAGTCGGACTCAGCGCACAGATACGCAGTATTTT. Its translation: CASSRTQRTDTQYF.

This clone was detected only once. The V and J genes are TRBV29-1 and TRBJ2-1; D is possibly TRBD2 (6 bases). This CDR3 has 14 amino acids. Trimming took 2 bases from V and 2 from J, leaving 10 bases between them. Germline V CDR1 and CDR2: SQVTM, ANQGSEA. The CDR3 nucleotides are TGCAGCGTTGAAAAAACTAGCCCCTACAATGAGCAGTTCTTC. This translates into CSVEKTSPYNEQFF.